This T cell receptor (beta chain) was captured in a study of T cell responses to AZD1222 COVID-19 vaccine. Note on this clone: Antigen: not known.

Germline CDR1 is SQVTM and CDR2 is ANQGSEA. The CDR3 runs 13 residues. V was trimmed by 6 bases and J by 1 base, leaving 12 bases between them. Study-wide results and limits: Distributed over spike, vaccine-associated CD4 TCRs predominated at 160-218 and 743-854. Vaccination with two AZD1222 doses was followed by a rise in Spike-specific TCR breadth and depth.

The repertoire was sequenced with immunoSEQ multiplex PCR; TCRdb's copy has only in-frame clones and lacks some. The data hold nearly 110,000 clones, with approximately 86% observed a single time. The chain recombines TRBV29-1 with TRBJ1-1, with D unclear. This receptor was obtained from an adult in good health. The material sequenced was peripheral blood, taken on day 0 of AZD1222 vaccination. CDR3 sequence reads: CSVVRSTNTEAFF. CDR3 nucleotide sequence: TGCAGCGTCGTAAGAAGCACGAACACTGAAGCTTTCTTT. The complete variable domain, with remaining parts taken from reference TRBV29-1 and TRBJ1-1, reads SAVISQKPSRDICQRGTSLTIQCQVDSQVTMMFWYRQQPGQSLTLIATANQGSEATYESGFVIDKFPISRPNLTFSTLTVSNMSPEDSSIYLCSVVRSTNTEAFFGQGTRLTVV.